This T cell receptor (beta chain) was captured by sequencing in a study of blood T cell repertoires in COVID-19. The V gene's germline CDR1 is SEHNR and CDR2 FQNEAQ (reference sequence). This CDR3 has 11 residues. V dropped 5 bases and J dropped 8 bases, with 9 bases sitting between them. Profiling relied on immunoSEQ multiplex PCR, and the TCRdb table lists in-frame clones only, not all of them. In the table there are tens of thousands of clones, 83% of which are singletons. The sequence derives from a human donor in a cohort sampled during active COVID-19. The rearrangement links TRBV7-9 to TRBJ1-2, with no clear D. Material: peripheral blood. Here the CDR3 reads CASSPSEGYTF. The CDR3 DNA sequence: TGTGCCAGCAGCCCGAGTGAAGGCTACACCTTC.